The clone carrying this T cell receptor (beta chain) was counted once. The antigen is unknown. The PCR used 60 Vbeta and 13 Jbeta primers. Authors' analysis steps: About 9.9 million shared chains were among about 80 million unique TCR beta chains counted in a later analysis. The table came from immunoSEQ multiplex PCR; TCRdb's copy has only in-frame clones and leaves some out. For V, J and clone size, that table is used; D and trimming come from the DNA. The data contain about 69,000 clones, 55% to 75% of them singletons. This entry comes from a study of cytomegalovirus exposure and HLA in healthy donors. Trimming cost V 2 bases and J 5 bases, with 16 bases left between them. The CDR3 runs to 15 residues. Germline lookup yields CDR1 SGHRS and CDR2 YFSETQ. Points from the study as a whole: A link between a missense DCLRE1C variant and TCR beta V- and J-gene trimming emerged from a later analysis. A list of approximately 150 TCR beta chains associated with cytomegalovirus was given.

The sequence was obtained from a woman in her 30s in good health and CMV-seronegative. This sequence joins TRBV5-1 and TRBJ2-5; D may be TRBD2 (7 bases). The specimen sequenced was PBMCs. CDR3: CASSFGGGQRETQYF. The CDR3, as DNA: TGCGCCAGCAGCTTTGGGGGGGGCCAGCGGGAGACCCAGTACTTC.